The next 29 T cell receptor beta chains were all read from a single sample in a study of T cell repertoires in cytomegalovirus infection. TCRdb re-derived calls from the reads in MiXCR, one entry per CDR3 protein. Among roughly 630,000 distinct CDR3 sequences, 20% to 25% were seen once, and the ten largest hold under 8.5%. The specimen was CD8+ T cells from PBMCs. These receptor sequences come from a human donor in good health (CMV status not recorded). Some clones in this sample may be carry-over from other donors' samples.

This clonotype was counted at least ten times. The V call is TRBV19, the J call TRBJ1-4; 8 bases fit TRBD1. The ends lost 7 bases at V and 0 bases at J; junction bases unmatched: 7. Germline CDR1 LNHDA, CDR2 SQIVND (reference sequence). The CDR3 is 16 residues long. Here the CDR3 reads CASNPDRDATNEKLFF. CDR3 nucleotide sequence: TGTGCCAGTAACCCGGACAGGGATGCAACTAATGAAAAACTGTTTTTT.

V is TRBV6-6 and J is TRBJ1-6, with TRBD1 matching 8 bases. Losses at the gene ends were 5 bases for V and 10 bases for J; bases not matched to a gene: 7. Per germline, CDR1 MNHNY and CDR2 SVGAGI (reference sequence). The CDR3 runs to 14 residues. The CDR3 bases are TGTGCCAGCAGTCGGACAGGGTCTGGGTCACCCCTCCACTTT. The encoded protein is CASSRTGSGSPLHF.

This chain connects TRBV20-1 to TRBJ1-5; possibly TRBD1 for D (6 bases). In germline, CDR1 is DFQATT, CDR2 SNEGSKA (reference sequence). This CDR3 region has 15 residues. Trimming cost V 0 bases and J 7 bases, with 16 bases left between them. The CDR3 here is CSARDKEGVWQPQHF. The CDR3 DNA follows: TGCAGTGCTAGAGATAAGGAGGGGGTATGGCAGCCCCAGCATTTT.

This clonotype was seen more than once but under ten times. The CDR3 here is CASSQYGLPTGELFF. CDR3 DNA sequence: TGTGCCAGCAGCCAATATGGACTACCCACCGGGGAGCTGTTTTTT. The chain employs TRBV14 and TRBJ2-2; a possible D gene is TRBD2 (6 bases). Trimming shortened V by 2 bases and J by 4 bases, and 11 bases separated the two germline ends. The CDR3 spans 15 residues. CDR1 is SGHDN and CDR2 is FVKESK in the germline V gene.

This clonotype was counted a few times. This chain links TRBV2 with TRBJ2-7; 11 bases fit TRBD2. Germline V gene lookup returns CDR1 SNHLY and CDR2 FYNNEI. V was pared by 8 bases and J by 7 bases, with 13 bases of the junction left unmatched. The CDR3 length is 15 residues. This CDR3 reads CASPKSSGGALEQYV. CDR3 in DNA: TGTGCCAGCCCCAAGAGTAGCGGGGGGGCCCTTGAGCAGTACGTC.

This clonotype occurred a few times. The J gene is TRBJ1-2, the V gene TRBV28; D is perhaps TRBD1 (6 bases). The CDR3 sequence is 14 residues long. V was trimmed by 1 base and J by 8 bases, leaving 14 bases between them. Germline loops: CDR1 MDHEN, CDR2 SYDVKM. CDR3 sequence: CASSLSPQGTGYTF. The DNA for the CDR3 is TGTGCCAGCAGTTTATCCCCTCAGGGGACGGGCTACACCTTC.

V is TRBV29-1 and J is TRBJ1-1; perhaps TRBD1 as D (6 bases). V was clipped by 7 bases and J by 3 bases, with 18 bases between them. Germline CDR1 is SQVTM and CDR2 is ANQGSEA. This CDR3 contains 14 residues. CDR3 residues: CSGAQGEGHTEAFF. CDR3 nucleotides: TGCAGCGGGGCACAGGGAGAGGGGCACACTGAAGCTTTCTTT.

This rearrangement joins TRBV6-2 or TRBV6-3 to TRBJ2-7; the D call may be TRBD1 or TRBD2 (6 bases each). Between the trimmed V and J ends, which lost 1 base and 6 bases, there was a span of 19 bases. This CDR3 is 16 amino acids long. CDR1 and CDR2 (germline): MNHEY, SVGEGT. The CDR3 nucleotides read TGTGCCAGCAGTTACTTACGCACAGGGACTCGCGGCGAGCAGTACGTC. This translates into CASSYLRTGTRGEQYV.

About this clonotype itself: At one of its ends the junction is not consistent with the germline gene, which may arise from a read error. This chain joins TRBV28 and TRBJ1-5; D might be TRBD1 (5 bases). CDR3 size: 13 residues. Germline CDR1 is MDHEN and CDR2 is SYDVKM. The CDR3 DNA reads TGTGCCGGCAGTAGGGGTAGCAATCAGCCCCAGCATTTT. It yields the protein CAGSRGSNQPQHF.

This clonotype was counted ten times or more. The V call is TRBV5-5, the J call TRBJ2-1; 9 bases line up with TRBD1. CDR3 length: 15 amino acids. Trimming cost V 3 bases and J 4 bases; bases outside gene matches: 5. Germline assignment: CDR1 SGHKS and CDR2 YYEKEE (reference sequence). CDR3 region: CASSSGTGPYNEQFF. The CDR3 coding sequence is TGTGCCAGCAGCTCCGGGACAGGGCCATACAATGAGCAGTTCTTC.

In this sample, this clonotype turned up many times. CDR3 DNA: TGTGCCACCAGTGTTCCGGACCGACACACCGGGGAGCTGTTTTTT. Amino acid sequence: CATSVPDRHTGELFF. This rearrangement joins TRBV24-1 to TRBJ2-2, with no clear D. The CDR3 runs to 15 residues. V was clipped by 5 bases and J by 3 bases, with 12 bases between them. Germline assignment: CDR1 KGHDR and CDR2 SFDVKD.

This clonotype was detected only a few times. V gene TRBV20-1 combines with J gene TRBJ1-6; a possible D gene is TRBD1 (6 bases). The germline V gene encodes CDR1 DFQATT and CDR2 SNEGSKA (reference sequence). The CDR3 totals 17 residues. Trimming left V 6 bases short and J 0 bases short, with 18 bases between. CDR3 loop: CSASRQGLSSYNSPLHF. The CDR3 DNA reads as TGCAGTGCCAGTCGTCAGGGGCTGAGCTCCTATAATTCACCCCTCCACTTT.

Concerning this clonotype itself: Given a much more abundant clone one base away, this may be a read error. The chain joins TRBV2 to TRBJ1-2; D perhaps matches TRBD1 (6 bases). In germline, CDR1 is SNHLY, CDR2 FYNNEI. CDR3 length: 15 amino acids. The V gene lost 3 bases and the J gene lost 0 bases, with 11 bases spanning the gap. In DNA, the CDR3 is TGTGCCAGCAGTGAGACGGCAGGGGCTAACTATGGCTACACCTTC. It codes for CASSETAGANYGYTF. Full variable domain (missing parts from reference TRBV2 and TRBJ1-2): EPEVTQTPSHQVTQMGQEVILRCVPISNHLYFYWYRQILGQKVEFLVSFYNNEISEKSEIFDDQFSVERPDGSNFTLKIRSTKLEDSAMYFCASSETAGANYGYTFGSGTRLTVV.

J is TRBJ2-1 and V is TRBV5-1, with 7 bases lining up with TRBD2. Trimming removed 0 bases from V and 5 bases from J; junction bases left unmatched: 5. Looked up from germline, CDR1 is SGHRS and CDR2 is YFSETQ. This CDR3 has 15 residues. In DNA form, the CDR3 reads TGCGCCAGCAGCTTGGCCAGGACTAGACACAATGAGCAGTTCTTC. Encoded protein: CASSLARTRHNEQFF.

This clonotype was observed at least ten times. The V gene is TRBV28, the J gene TRBJ1-1, with D tentatively TRBD1 (5 bases). Germline lookup yields CDR1 MDHEN and CDR2 SYDVKM. Trimming took off 7 bases at V and 4 bases at J, with 16 bases between the two ends. The CDR3 loop spans 14 amino acids. CDR3 amino acids: CASIPRVGPTEAFF. The CDR3 DNA reads TGTGCCAGCATCCCCAGGGTTGGACCCACTGAAGCTTTCTTT.

In this sample, this clonotype turned up many times. The V gene is TRBV10-3, the J gene TRBJ1-1; D possibly corresponds to TRBD1 (6 bases). Trimming shortened V by 6 bases and J by 11 bases, and 13 bases separated the two germline ends. Germline V gives CDR1 ENHRY, CDR2 SYGVKD. CDR3 length equals 11 residues. The CDR3 DNA reads TGTGCCATCAGGGAGACAGGAATGGCTTTCTTT. Translation: CAIRETGMAFF.

Ten or more counts support this clonotype. The rearrangement uses TRBV7-6 and TRBJ1-6; D is uncertain. The V gene's germline CDR1 is SGHVS and CDR2 FNYEAQ. Trimming removed 4 bases at V and 10 bases at J, with 17 bases between. CDR3 length equals 15 residues. The CDR3 sequence: CASSSRAAYTSPLHF. Here the CDR3 DNA reads TGTGCCAGCAGCTCCCGGGCCGCCTACACCTCACCCCTCCACTTT. Looking up the rest from reference TRBV7-6 and TRBJ1-6 gives the full variable domain: GAGVSQSPRYKVTKRGQDVALRCDPISGHVSLYWYRQALGQGPEFLTYFNYEAQQDKSGLPNDRFSAERPEGSISTLTIQRTEQRDSAMYRCASSSRAAYTSPLHFGNGTRLTVT.

The genes are TRBV7-6 and TRBJ2-1, with D uncertain. CDR1 and CDR2 from the germline V gene are SGHVS and FNYEAQ. The CDR3 contains 13 residues. Trimming pared 4 bases from V and 2 bases from J, leaving 6 bases between. CDR3 coding DNA: TGTGCCAGCAGCTCCGAGGCCTACAATGAGCAGTTCTTC. Translation: CASSSEAYNEQFF.

This rearrangement joins TRBV9 to TRBJ2-1, with TRBD2 matching over 12 bases. CDR3 length equals 15 residues. The germline CDR1 and CDR2 sequences are SGDLS and YYNGEE. Trimming cost V 4 bases and J 8 bases; bases outside gene matches: 7. DNA for the CDR3: TGTGCCAGCAGCCCCCGACTAGCGGGGGAGGATGAGCAGTTCTTC. Its protein is CASSPRLAGEDEQFF.

The V call is TRBV7-9, the J call TRBJ1-1; D unresolved. This CDR3 comprises 16 residues. V was cut by 4 bases and J by 3 bases, with 18 bases left in between. Germline CDR1 reads SEHNR; CDR2 reads FQNEAQ (reference sequence). The CDR3 region has the DNA TGTGCCAGCAGCTCCGAGGCAAAGGGATGGTACACTGAAGCTTTCTTT. Translating gives CASSSEAKGWYTEAFF.

The chain uses TRBV20-1 and TRBJ2-1, with D possibly matching TRBD1 (5 bases). This CDR3 is built from 13 residues. Germline assignment: CDR1 DFQATT and CDR2 SNEGSKA (reference sequence). V lost 5 bases, J lost 5 bases, and 13 bases lay in between. Written as DNA, the CDR3 is TGCAGTGCTGGCCGGACACTCCACAATGAGCAGTTCTTC. Protein product: CSAGRTLHNEQFF.

This clonotype was found a few times. The chain has TRBV9 and TRBJ1-5; D is unclear. In germline, CDR1 is SGDLS, CDR2 YYNGEE. The CDR3 has 13 residues. Trimming took off 3 bases at V and 5 bases at J, with 9 bases between the two ends. Here the CDR3 DNA reads TGTGCCAGCAGCGCCCGGCCTCATCAGCCCCAGCATTTT. Its protein is CASSARPHQPQHF.

The sample holds a few counts of this clonotype. V gene TRBV5-5 combines with J gene TRBJ2-7, with 8 bases that match TRBD1. Trimming took 4 bases from V and 2 from J; bases not matched to a gene: 5. This CDR3 comprises 14 residues. Germline loops: CDR1 SGHKS, CDR2 YYEKEE (reference sequence). The CDR3, as DNA: TGTGCCAGCAGCCCCAGCAGGGGGCCCTACGAGCAGTACTTC. This sequence encodes CASSPSRGPYEQYF. The complete variable domain, with remaining parts taken from reference TRBV5-5 and TRBJ2-7, reads DAGVTQSPTHLIKTRGQQVTLRCSPISGHKSVSWYQQVLGQGPQFIFQYYEKEERGRGNFPDRFSARQFPNYSSELNVNALLLGDSALYLCASSPSRGPYEQYFGPGTRLTVT.

This clonotype was detected a few times. The chain uses TRBV10-3 and TRBJ2-7; D is undetermined. V gave up 2 bases and J gave up 3 bases, with 8 bases separating them. CDR1 is ENHRY and CDR2 is SYGVKD in the germline V gene. The CDR3 contains 13 residues. The CDR3 DNA reads as TGTGCCATCAGTGAGCTCAGGTTCTACGAGCAGTACTTC. Its translation is CAISELRFYEQYF.

In this sample, this clonotype turned up a few times. The chain is built from TRBV12-5 and TRBJ1-2, with D hard to call. V lost 5 bases to trimming and J lost 4 bases, with 11 bases between them. CDR1 is LGHNT, CDR2 FRNRAP, per germline. CDR3 length: 13 amino acids. This CDR3 is CASGPEEVYGYTF. The CDR3 DNA follows: TGTGCTAGTGGTCCTGAGGAAGTCTATGGCTACACCTTC.

This clonotype has a handful of counts. V usage is TRBV28 and J usage is TRBJ2-5, with 7 bases that match TRBD1. The CDR3 has 17 residues. Per the germline V gene, CDR1 is MDHEN and CDR2 is SYDVKM. The V and J ends lost 5 bases and 2 bases, in that order; junction bases with no gene match: 14. CDR3 loop: CASSPLRTGFIQETQYF. CDR3 DNA: TGTGCCAGCAGTCCCCTCCGGACAGGCTTCATTCAAGAGACCCAGTACTTC.

The chain couples TRBV25-1 to TRBJ1-1; D call uncertain. CDR1 is MGHDK, CDR2 SYGVNS, per germline. The CDR3 is made up of 9 amino acids. Here the CDR3 reads CEGNTEAFF. CDR3 sequence (DNA): TGTGAGGGAAACACTGAAGCTTTCTTT. Drawing the rest from reference TRBV25-1 and TRBJ1-1, the complete variable domain is EADIYQTPRYLVIGTGKKITLECSQTMGHDKMYWYQQDPGMELHLIHYSYGVNSTEKGDLSSESTVSRIRTEHFPLTLESARPSHTSQYLCEGNTEAFFGQGTRLTVV.

The chain carries TRBV20-1 and TRBJ1-2; D unresolved. Per the germline V gene, CDR1 is DFQATT and CDR2 is SNEGSKA (reference sequence). The V end was cut by 3 bases, the J end by 4 bases, with 15 bases between. The CDR3 contains 14 residues. The CDR3 region is CSARGGLLAYGYTF. The CDR3 coding sequence is TGCAGTGCTAGGGGTGGCCTTTTAGCCTATGGCTACACCTTC.

This clonotype was counted between two and nine times. The gene calls are TRBV20-1 and TRBJ2-5; possibly TRBD1 for D (6 bases). Trimming removed 6 bases from V and 7 bases from J, with 15 bases in between. The V gene's germline CDR1 is DFQATT and CDR2 SNEGSKA (reference sequence). This CDR3 contains 12 residues. The CDR3: CSARDRRGTQYF. The CDR3 region has the DNA TGCAGTGCACGGGACCGCAGGGGGACCCAGTACTTC.